This TCR beta chain is drawn from a study of OX40 agonist ivuxolimab in advanced cancers. Assay used: immunoSEQ multiplex PCR; TCRdb lists only in-frame clones, some missing. Here the sample spans 9,000 to 13,000 clones, approximately 80% being singletons. The CDR3 sequence is 12 residues long. The V end was cut by 4 bases, the J end by 8 bases, with 9 bases between. Germline V gene data show CDR1 as SGHAT and CDR2 as FQNNGV. Material: CD4+ or CD8+ T cells sorted from blood, obtained in a trial of the OX40 agonist ivuxolimab. This clonotype originated in an adult with an advanced solid tumor such as melanoma, head and neck, liver or kidney cancer. The genes are TRBV11-2 and TRBJ2-1, with D perhaps given as TRBD1 or TRBD2 (6 bases each). The CDR3 loop is CASSWGAHEQFF. Here the CDR3 DNA reads TGTGCCAGCAGCTGGGGGGCCCATGAGCAGTTCTTC. Complete variable domain (other parts from reference TRBV11-2 and TRBJ2-1): EAGVAQSPRYKIIEKRQSVAFWCNPISGHATLYWYQQILGQGPKLLIQFQNNGVVDDSQLPKDRFSAERLKGVDSTLKIQPAKLEDSAVYLCASSWGAHEQFFGPGTRLTVL.